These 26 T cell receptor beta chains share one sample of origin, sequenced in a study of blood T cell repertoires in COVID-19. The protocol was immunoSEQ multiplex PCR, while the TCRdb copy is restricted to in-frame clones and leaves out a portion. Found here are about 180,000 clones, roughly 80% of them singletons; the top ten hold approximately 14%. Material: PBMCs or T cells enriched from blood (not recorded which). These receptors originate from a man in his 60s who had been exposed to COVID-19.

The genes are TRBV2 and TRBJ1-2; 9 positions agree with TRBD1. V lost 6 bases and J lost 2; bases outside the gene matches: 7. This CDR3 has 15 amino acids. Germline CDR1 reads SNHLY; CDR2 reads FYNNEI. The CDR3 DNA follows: TGTGCCAGCAGCGATACAGGGGGCGCGAACTATGGCTACACCTTC. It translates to CASSDTGGANYGYTF.

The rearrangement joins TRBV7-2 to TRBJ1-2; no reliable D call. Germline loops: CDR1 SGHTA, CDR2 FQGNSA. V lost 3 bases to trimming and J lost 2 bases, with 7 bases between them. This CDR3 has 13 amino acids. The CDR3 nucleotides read TGTGCCAGCAGCTTGAGGTTCAACTATGGCTACACCTTC. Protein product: CASSLRFNYGYTF.

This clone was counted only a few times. CDR3 coding DNA: TGTGCCAGCAGCTTGGGGACACAGGGTAATCAGCCCCAGCATTTT. Its protein product is CASSLGTQGNQPQHF. The chain is built from TRBV5-8 and TRBJ1-5, with D possibly matching TRBD1 (6 bases). The CDR3 length is 15 residues. V shed 0 bases and J shed 4 bases, with 11 bases lying between them. CDR1 and CDR2 from the germline V gene are SGHTS and YDEGEE.

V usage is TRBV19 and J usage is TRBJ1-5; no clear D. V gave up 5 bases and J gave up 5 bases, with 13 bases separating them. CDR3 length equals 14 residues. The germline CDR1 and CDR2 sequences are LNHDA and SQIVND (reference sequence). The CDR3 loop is CASSPREGYQPQHF. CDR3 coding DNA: TGTGCCAGTAGTCCCCGAGAGGGTTATCAGCCCCAGCATTTT.

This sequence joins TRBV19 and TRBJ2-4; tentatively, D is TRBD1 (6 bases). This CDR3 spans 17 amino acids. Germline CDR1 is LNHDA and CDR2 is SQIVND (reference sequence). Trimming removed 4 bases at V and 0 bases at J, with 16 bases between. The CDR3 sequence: CASSRARQVEAKNIQYF. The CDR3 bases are TGTGCCAGTAGTAGAGCCCGACAGGTCGAAGCCAAAAACATTCAGTACTTC.

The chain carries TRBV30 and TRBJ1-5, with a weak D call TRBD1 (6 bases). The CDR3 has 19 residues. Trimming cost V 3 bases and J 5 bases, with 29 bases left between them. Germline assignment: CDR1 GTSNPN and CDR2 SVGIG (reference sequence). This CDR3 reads CAWSSFKTNKGVVDQPQHF. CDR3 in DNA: TGTGCCTGGAGCTCTTTTAAGACAAACAAGGGGGTAGTTGATCAGCCCCAGCATTTT.

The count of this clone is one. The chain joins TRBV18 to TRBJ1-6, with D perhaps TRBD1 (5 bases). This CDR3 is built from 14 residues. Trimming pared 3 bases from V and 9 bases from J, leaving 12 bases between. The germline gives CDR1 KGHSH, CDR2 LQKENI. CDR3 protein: CASSPSRESSPLHF. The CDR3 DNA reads TGTGCCAGCTCACCCTCCAGGGAAAGTTCACCCCTCCACTTT. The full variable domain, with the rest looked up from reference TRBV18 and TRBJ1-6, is NAGVMQNPRHLVRRRGQEARLRCSPMKGHSHVYWYRQLPEEGLKFMVYLQKENIIDESGMPKERFSAEFPKEGPSILRIQQVVRGDSAAYFCASSPSRESSPLHFGNGTRLTVT.

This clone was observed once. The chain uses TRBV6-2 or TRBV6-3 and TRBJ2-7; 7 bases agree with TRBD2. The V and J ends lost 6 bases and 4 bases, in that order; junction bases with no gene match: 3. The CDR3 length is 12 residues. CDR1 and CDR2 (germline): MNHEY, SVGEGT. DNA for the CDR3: TGTGCCAGCAGCTCTAGCGGATACGAGCAGTACTTC. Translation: CASSSSGYEQYF.

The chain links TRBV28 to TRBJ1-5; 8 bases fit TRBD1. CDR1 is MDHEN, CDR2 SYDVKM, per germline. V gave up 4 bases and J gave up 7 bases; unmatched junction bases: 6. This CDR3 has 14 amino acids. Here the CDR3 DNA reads TGTGCCAGCAGTTCTGGACAGGGCATCCAGCCCCAGCATTTT. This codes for CASSSGQGIQPQHF.

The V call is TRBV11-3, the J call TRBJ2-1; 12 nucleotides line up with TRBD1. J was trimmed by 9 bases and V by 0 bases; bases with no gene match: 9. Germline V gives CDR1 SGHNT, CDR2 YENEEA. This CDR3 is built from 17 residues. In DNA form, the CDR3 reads TGTGCCAGCAGCTTAGATCTTGGGGACAGGGGGCGAAGTGAGCAGTTCTTC. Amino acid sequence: CASSLDLGDRGRSEQFF. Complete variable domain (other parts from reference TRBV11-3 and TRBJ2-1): EAGVVQSPRYKIIEKKQPVAFWCNPISGHNTLYWYLQNLGQGPELLIRYENEEAVDDSQLPKDRFSAERLKGVDSTLKIQPAELGDSAVYLCASSLDLGDRGRSEQFFGPGTRLTVL.

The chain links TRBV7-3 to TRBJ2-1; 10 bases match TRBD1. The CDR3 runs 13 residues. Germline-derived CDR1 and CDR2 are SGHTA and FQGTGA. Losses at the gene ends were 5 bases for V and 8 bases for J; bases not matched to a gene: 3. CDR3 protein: CASSRDRGDEQFF. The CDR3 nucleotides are TGTGCCAGCAGCCGGGACAGGGGAGATGAGCAGTTCTTC.

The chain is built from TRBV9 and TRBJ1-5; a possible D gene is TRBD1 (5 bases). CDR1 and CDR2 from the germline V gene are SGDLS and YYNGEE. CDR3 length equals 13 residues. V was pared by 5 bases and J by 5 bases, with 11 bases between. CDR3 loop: CASSADSDQPQHF. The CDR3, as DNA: TGTGCCAGCAGTGCAGACAGCGATCAGCCCCAGCATTTT.

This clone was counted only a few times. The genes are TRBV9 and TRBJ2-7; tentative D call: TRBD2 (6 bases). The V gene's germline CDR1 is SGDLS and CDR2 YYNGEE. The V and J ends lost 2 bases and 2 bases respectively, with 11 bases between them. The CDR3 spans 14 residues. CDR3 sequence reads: CASSVGTGTYEQYF. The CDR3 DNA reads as TGTGCCAGCAGCGTGGGGACTGGAACCTACGAGCAGTACTTC.

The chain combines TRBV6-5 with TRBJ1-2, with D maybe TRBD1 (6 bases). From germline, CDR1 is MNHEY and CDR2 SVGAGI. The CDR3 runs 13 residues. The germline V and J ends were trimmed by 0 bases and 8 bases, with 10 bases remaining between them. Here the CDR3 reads CASSYSRDIGYTF. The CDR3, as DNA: TGTGCCAGCAGTTACTCGAGGGACATCGGCTACACCTTC.

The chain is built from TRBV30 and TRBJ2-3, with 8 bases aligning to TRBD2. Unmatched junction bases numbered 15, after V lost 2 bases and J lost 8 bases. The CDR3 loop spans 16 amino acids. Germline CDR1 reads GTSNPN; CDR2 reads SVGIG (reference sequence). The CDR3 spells CAWSSRVAGWLGTQYF. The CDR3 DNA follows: TGTGCCTGGAGTTCAAGGGTAGCGGGATGGCTGGGTACGCAGTATTTT.

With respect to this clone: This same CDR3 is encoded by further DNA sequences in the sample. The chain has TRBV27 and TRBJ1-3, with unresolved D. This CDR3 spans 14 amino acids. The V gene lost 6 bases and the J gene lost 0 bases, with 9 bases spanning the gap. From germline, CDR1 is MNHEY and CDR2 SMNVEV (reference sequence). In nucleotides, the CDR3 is TGTGCCAGCAGCTTGACTGTCTCTGGAAACACCATATATTTT. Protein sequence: CASSLTVSGNTIYF.

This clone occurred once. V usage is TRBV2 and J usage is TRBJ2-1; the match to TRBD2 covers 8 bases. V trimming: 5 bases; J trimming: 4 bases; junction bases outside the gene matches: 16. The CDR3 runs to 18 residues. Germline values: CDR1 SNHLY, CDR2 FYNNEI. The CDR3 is CASSHPNPTSGDYNEQFF. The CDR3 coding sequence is TGTGCCAGCAGTCATCCAAACCCTACTAGCGGAGATTACAATGAGCAGTTCTTC. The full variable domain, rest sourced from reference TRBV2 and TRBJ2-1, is EPEVTQTPSHQVTQMGQEVILRCVPISNHLYFYWYRQILGQKVEFLVSFYNNEISEKSEIFDDQFSVERPDGSNFTLKIRSTKLEDSAMYFCASSHPNPTSGDYNEQFFGPGTRLTVL.

The CDR3 DNA reads TGTGCCAGCAGTTTAATCGGAGAGGAGCAGTACTTC. Encoded protein: CASSLIGEEQYF. V and J are TRBV27 and TRBJ2-7; no reliable D call. V was trimmed by 2 bases and J by 7 bases, leaving 9 bases between them. Germline V gene data show CDR1 as MNHEY and CDR2 as SMNVEV (reference sequence). The CDR3 runs to 12 residues.

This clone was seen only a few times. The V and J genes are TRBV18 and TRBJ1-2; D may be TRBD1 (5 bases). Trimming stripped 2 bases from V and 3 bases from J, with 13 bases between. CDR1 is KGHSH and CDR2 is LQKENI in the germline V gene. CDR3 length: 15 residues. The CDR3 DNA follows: TGTGCCAGCTCACCAAGGGCAGGGTTCGACTATGGCTACACCTTC. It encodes CASSPRAGFDYGYTF.

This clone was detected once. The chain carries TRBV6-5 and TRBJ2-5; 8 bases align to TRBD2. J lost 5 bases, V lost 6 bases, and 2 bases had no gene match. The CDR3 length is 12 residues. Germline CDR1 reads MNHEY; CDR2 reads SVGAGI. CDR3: CASSSGGETQYF. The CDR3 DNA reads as TGTGCCAGCAGCTCGGGGGGGGAGACCCAGTACTTC.

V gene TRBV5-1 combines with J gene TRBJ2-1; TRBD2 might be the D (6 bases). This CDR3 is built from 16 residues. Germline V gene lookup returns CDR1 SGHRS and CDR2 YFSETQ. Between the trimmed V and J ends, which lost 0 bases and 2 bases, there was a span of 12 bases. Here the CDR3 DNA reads TGCGCCAGCAGCTTGGGGCGGGGTAGCGCCTACAATGAGCAGTTCTTC. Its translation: CASSLGRGSAYNEQFF.

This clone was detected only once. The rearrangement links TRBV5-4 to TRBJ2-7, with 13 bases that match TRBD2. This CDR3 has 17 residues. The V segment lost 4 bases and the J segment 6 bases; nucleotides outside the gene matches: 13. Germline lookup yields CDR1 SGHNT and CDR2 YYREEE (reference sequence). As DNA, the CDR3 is TGTGCCAGCAGCCCGGGACTAGCGGGGTTCAGCGAGGGCGAGCAGTACTTC. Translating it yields CASSPGLAGFSEGEQYF.

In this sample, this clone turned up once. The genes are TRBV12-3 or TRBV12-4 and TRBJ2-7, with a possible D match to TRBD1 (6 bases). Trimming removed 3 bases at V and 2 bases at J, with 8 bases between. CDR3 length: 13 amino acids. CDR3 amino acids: CASSLGTTYEQYF. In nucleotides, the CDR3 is TGTGCCAGCAGTTTGGGGACAACCTACGAGCAGTACTTC.

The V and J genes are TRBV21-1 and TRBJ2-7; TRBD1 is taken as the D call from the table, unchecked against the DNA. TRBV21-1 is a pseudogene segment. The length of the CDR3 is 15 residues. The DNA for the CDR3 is TGTGCCAGCACCAACTCAGGACAGAGCTCCTACGAGCAGTACTTC. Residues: CASTNSGQSSYEQYF.

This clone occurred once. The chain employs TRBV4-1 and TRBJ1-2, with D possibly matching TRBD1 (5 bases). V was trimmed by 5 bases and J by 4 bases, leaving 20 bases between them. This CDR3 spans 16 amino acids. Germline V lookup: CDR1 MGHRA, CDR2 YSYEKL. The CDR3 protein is CASSLSLTETFYGYTF. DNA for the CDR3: TGCGCCAGCAGCTTATCTTTGACAGAGACCTTCTATGGCTACACCTTC.

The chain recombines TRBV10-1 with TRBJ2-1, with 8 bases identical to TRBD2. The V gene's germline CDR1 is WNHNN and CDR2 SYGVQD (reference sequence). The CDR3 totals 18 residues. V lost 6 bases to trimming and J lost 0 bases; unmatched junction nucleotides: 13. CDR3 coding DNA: TGCGCCAGCAGCAGCGGGAGTCAAGGGGTCAGCTCCTACAATGAGCAGTTCTTC. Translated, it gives CASSSGSQGVSSYNEQFF.